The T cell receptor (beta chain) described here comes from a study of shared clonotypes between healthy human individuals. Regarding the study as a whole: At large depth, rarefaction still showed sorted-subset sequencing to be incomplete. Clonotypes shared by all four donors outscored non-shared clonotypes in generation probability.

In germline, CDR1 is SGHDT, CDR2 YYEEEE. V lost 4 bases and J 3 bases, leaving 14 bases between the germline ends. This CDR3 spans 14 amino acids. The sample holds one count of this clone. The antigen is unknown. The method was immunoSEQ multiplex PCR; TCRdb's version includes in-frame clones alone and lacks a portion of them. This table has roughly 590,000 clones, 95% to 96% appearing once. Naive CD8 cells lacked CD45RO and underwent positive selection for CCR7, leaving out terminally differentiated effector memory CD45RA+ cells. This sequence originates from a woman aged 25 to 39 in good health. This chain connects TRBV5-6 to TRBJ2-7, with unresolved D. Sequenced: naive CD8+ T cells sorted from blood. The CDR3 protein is CASSPNLGNYEQYF. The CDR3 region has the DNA TGTGCCAGCAGCCCGAATCTGGGGAACTACGAGCAGTACTTC.